The source of this T cell receptor (beta chain) is a study of regulatory dendritic cells for organ transplantation. Study results and caveats: Alloreactive memory CD8+ T cell pools varied considerably between individuals. Naive T cells showed high diversity, memory cells less, memory CD8+ least.

The repertoire was sequenced with immunoSEQ multiplex PCR; TCRdb's copy has only in-frame clones and lacks some. The sample gives about 12,000 clones, more than 75% of which show up once; around 0.98% is in the top ten. Germline V CDR1 and CDR2: SGHDT, YYEEEE. This CDR3 spans 16 amino acids. Trimming removed 0 bases from V and 2 bases from J; junction bases left unmatched: 6. Sorted T cells were CFSE-labeled and cultured five to six days with allogeneic regulatory or mature dendritic cells at 1:10. FACS sorted CD4+ or CD8+ T cells into CD45RA+ naive and CD45RO+ memory. Turning to this clone: Its antigen is not identified.

The TCR comes from a human donor in good health. The rearrangement links TRBV5-6 to TRBJ2-7; 9 bases agree with TRBD2. The sequenced sample consisted of naive CD8+ T cells from blood cultured with regulatory dendritic cells. Sample subset: CD45RA+ naive T cells. The CDR3 DNA follows: TGTGCCAGCAGCTTGGAGTCTAGCGGGGCCCCCTACGAGCAGTACTTC. It yields the protein CASSLESSGAPYEQYF.